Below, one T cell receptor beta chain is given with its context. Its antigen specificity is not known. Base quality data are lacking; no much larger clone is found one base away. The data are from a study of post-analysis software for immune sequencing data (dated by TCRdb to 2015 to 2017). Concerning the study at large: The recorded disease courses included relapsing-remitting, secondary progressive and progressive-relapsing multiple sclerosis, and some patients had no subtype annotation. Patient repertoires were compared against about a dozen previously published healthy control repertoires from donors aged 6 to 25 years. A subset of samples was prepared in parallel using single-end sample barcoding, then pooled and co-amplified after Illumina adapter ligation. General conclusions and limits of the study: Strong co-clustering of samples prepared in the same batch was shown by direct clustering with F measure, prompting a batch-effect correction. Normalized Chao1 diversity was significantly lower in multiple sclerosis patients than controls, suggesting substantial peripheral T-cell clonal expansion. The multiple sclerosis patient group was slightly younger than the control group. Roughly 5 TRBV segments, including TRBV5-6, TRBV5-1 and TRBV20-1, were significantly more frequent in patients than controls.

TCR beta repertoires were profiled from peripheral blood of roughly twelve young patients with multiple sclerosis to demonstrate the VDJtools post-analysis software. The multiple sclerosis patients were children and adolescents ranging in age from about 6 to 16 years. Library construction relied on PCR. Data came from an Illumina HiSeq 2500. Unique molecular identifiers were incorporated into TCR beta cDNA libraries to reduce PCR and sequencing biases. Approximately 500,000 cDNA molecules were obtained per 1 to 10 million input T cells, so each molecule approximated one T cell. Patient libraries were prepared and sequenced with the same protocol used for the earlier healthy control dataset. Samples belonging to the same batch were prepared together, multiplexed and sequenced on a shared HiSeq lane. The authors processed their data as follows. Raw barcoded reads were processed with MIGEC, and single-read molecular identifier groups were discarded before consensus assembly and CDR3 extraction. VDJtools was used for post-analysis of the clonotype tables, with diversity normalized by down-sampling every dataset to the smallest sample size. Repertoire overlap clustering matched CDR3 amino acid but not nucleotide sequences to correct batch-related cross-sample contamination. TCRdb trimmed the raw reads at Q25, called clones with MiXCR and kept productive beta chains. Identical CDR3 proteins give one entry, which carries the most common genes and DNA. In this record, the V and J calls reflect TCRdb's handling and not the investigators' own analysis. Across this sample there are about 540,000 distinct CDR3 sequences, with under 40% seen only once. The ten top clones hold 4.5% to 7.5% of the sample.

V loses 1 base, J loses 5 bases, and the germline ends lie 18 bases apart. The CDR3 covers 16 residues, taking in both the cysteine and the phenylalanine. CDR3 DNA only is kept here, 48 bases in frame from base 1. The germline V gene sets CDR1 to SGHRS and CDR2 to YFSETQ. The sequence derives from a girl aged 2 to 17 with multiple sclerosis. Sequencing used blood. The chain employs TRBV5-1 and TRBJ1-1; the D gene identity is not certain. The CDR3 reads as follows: CASSLRAKGGGTEAFF. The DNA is TGCGCCAGCAGCTTGCGGGCTAAGGGAGGAGGAACTGAAGCTTTCTTT.